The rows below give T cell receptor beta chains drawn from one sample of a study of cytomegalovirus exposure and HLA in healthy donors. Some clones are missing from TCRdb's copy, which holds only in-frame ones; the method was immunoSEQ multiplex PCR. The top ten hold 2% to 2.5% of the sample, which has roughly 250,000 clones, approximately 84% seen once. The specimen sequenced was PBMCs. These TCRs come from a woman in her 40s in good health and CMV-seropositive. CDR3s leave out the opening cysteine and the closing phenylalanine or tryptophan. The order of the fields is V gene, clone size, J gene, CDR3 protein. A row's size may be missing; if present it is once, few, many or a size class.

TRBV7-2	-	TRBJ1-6	ASSFPTGGPPISPLH
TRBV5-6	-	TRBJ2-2	ASSPHSGRADTGELF
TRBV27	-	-	ASRIQGGHQPQY
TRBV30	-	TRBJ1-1	AWNGQSNTEAF
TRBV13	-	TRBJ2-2	ASSLRRVETSGTPGTGELF
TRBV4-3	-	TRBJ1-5	ASSQEAGGIQPQH
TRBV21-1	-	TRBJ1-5	ASSHDPPRHNSNQPQH
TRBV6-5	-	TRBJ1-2	ASSPGRYGYT
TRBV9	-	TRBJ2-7	ASSDGTSGPSYEQY
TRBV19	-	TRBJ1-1	ASAWDRGDTEAF
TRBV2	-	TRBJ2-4	ASTRPPGQAGNSQY
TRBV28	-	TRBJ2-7	ASSFQGQGSYEQY
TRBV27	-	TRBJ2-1	ASSEQGARQF
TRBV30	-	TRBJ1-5	AWSPPPGNQPQH
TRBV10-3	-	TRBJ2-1	AISGPGVEQF
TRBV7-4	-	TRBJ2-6	APVVAGENSGANVLT
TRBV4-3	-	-	ASSQEPGQGALEQY
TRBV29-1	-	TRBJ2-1	SVEASGIFTYNEQF
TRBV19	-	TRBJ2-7	ASSGALQVNEQY
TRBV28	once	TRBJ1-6	ASSPTGGDYNSPLH
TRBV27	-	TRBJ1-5	ASSPWGEGNQPQH
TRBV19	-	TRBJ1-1	ASSIRQAGTEAF
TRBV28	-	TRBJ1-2	ASSSRGRDYGYT
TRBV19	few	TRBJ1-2	ASSIDLSTGSYGYT
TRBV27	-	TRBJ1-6	ASSPRQQVGPLH
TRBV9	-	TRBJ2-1	ASSGPAANEQF
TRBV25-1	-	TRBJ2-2	ASSGQGTGELF
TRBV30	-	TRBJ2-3	AWSLIAGAPADTQY
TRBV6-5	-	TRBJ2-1	ASSYSSGGPYNEQF
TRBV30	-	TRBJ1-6	ASAGQNNSPLH
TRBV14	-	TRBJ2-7	ASSRDRGSYEQY
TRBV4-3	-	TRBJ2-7	ASSQGTGKYEQY
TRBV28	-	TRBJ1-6	ASSLGIRASGDPLH
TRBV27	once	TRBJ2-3	ASSLGKTSGGYTQY
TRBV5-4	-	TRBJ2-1	ASSPWNSGDEQF
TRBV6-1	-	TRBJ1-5	ASSGPLGTVNQPQH
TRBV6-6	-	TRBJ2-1	ASSSRSGDYNEQF
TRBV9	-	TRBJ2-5	ASSVARGETQY
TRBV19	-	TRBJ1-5	ASSSRGGRSNQPQH
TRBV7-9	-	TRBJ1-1	ATGGQGDTEAF
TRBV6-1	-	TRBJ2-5	ASSVNRGRETQY